The T cell receptor beta chain under discussion was sequenced for a study of Ad26.COV2.S vaccination and SARS-CoV-2 variants. Germline V gene sequence: CDR1 SGHRS, CDR2 YFSETQ. With 0 bases removed from V and 0 bases from J, the gap between germline ends came to 12 bases. The CDR3 contains 16 residues. Repertoires were generated with immunoSEQ multiplex PCR, while TCRdb's copy carries only in-frame clones and drops some. The table lists about 350,000 clones, 88% of them singletons. As to treatment: 15 to 20 received Ad26.COV2.S at low or high dose, single or two shots; 5 received placebo; per-sample allocation not given. Collection of the samples took place on day 63 after the first injection of vaccine or placebo.

The rearrangement links TRBV5-1 to TRBJ1-1; no clear D. Sequences were derived from peripheral blood, sampled in a trial of Ad26.COV2.S vaccine versus placebo. This TCR came from a person between 18 and 65 years old who received the Ad26.COV2.S COVID-19 vaccine or a placebo. CDR3 DNA sequence: TGCGCCAGCAGCTTGGGGGGAACATCCTTGAACACTGAAGCTTTCTTT. As protein: CASSLGGTSLNTEAFF.